This TCR beta chain was identified in a study of cytomegalovirus exposure and HLA in healthy donors. General study results and limits: According to reports, the classifier identified cytomegalovirus status with high specificity and sensitivity.

A remark on this clone: Its target is unknown.

Produced via immunoSEQ multiplex PCR; TCRdb's table is partial and in-frame only. This table has about 140,000 clones, 90% to 95% appearing once. The clonotype was recovered from a man between 18 and 35 years old in good health and CMV-seronegative. Sequenced input: PBMCs.

The CDR3 DNA is TGTGCCAGCAGCTTGGGGTCGGGGTTGGTCAATGAGCAGTTCTTC. Translation gives CASSLGSGLVNEQFF. The rearrangement joins TRBV7-6 to TRBJ2-1; possible D gene TRBD2, 5 bases. V was trimmed by 3 bases and J by 6 bases, leaving 15 bases between them. Germline CDR1 reads SGHVS; CDR2 reads FNYEAQ. This CDR3 spans 15 amino acids.